These T cell receptor beta chains were read from a single sample in a study of cytomegalovirus exposure and HLA in healthy donors. The data were produced by immunoSEQ multiplex PCR, yet TCRdb's version contains in-frame clones alone and is incomplete. The table shows about 140,000 clones, with roughly 77% occurring only once. Material: PBMCs. The source of these receptors is a man aged 25-45 years in good health and CMV-seronegative. Both conserved end residues are part of each CDR3. Fields, in order: J gene, D gene, clone size, V gene, CDR3 protein, CDR3 DNA. D genes are given only for firm matches. Some rows mark clone size as missing; the rest say once, few, many or name a class of expanded clone.

TRBJ1-1 | TRBD1 | NA | TRBV5-1 | CASSSQATGWNTEAFF | TGCGCCAGCAGCTCGCAAGCGACAGGGTGGAACACTGAAGCTTTCTTT
TRBJ2-1 | NA | NA | TRBV7-8 | CASSVRANNEQFF | TGTGCCAGCAGCGTCAGGGCTAACAATGAGCAGTTCTTC
TRBJ1-1 | NA | few | TRBV10-3 | CAISGGEVVNTEAFF | TGTGCCATCAGTGGGGGGGAGGTGGTGAACACTGAAGCTTTCTTT
TRBJ1-4 | NA | few | TRBV7-2 | CASSAQGKANEKLFF | TGTGCCAGCAGCGCCCAGGGGAAGGCTAATGAAAAACTGTTTTTT
TRBJ1-2 | NA | NA | TRBV29-1 | CSVERQSLYGYTF | TGCAGCGTTGAACGCCAGTCTTTATATGGCTACACCTTC
TRBJ1-2 | TRBD1 | NA | TRBV6-5 | CASSRVSGGIDGYTF | TGTGCCAGCAGCCGGGTTTCAGGGGGCATCGATGGCTACACCTTC
TRBJ2-7 | TRBD2 | NA | TRBV7-2 | CASSLVPAGGEQYF | TGTGCCAGCAGCTTAGTCCCAGCGGGAGGCGAGCAGTACTTC
TRBJ2-1 | TRBD2 | NA | TRBV30 | CAWSGMTSGGTYNEQFF | TGTGCCTGGAGTGGGATGACTAGCGGAGGGACCTACAATGAGCAGTTCTTC
TRBJ1-1 | NA | once | TRBV30 | CAWSGGRRDAFF | TGTGCCTGGAGTGGGGGCCGGAGGGACGCTTTCTTT
TRBJ2-3 | NA | few | TRBV6-1 | CASSGTDTDTQYF | TGTGCCAGCAGTGGAACAGACACAGATACGCAGTATTTT
TRBJ2-5 | NA | NA | TRBV11-2 | CASSFGGGIETQYF | TGTGCCAGCAGCTTCGGGGGTGGGATTGAGACCCAGTACTTC
TRBJ1-1 | NA | once | TRBV28 | CASSSPLGTGDTEAFF | TGTGCCAGCAGCTCCCCTCTAGGGACGGGGGACACTGAAGCTTTCTTT
TRBJ2-1 | TRBD2 | NA | TRBV12-5 | CASGLDKRGPSYNEQFF | TGTGCTAGTGGTTTGGACAAGCGGGGGCCCTCCTACAATGAGCAGTTCTTC
TRBJ2-5 | TRBD1 | NA | TRBV7-9 | CASSGRGQGARETQYF | TGTGCCAGCAGCGGTCGTGGACAGGGCGCTAGAGAGACCCAGTACTTC
TRBJ1-2 | NA | NA | TRBV10-3 | CAISEKGGQTGYTF | TGTGCCATCAGTGAGAAAGGGGGACAAACGGGCTACACCTTC
TRBJ2-3 | TRBD2 | NA | TRBV4-2 | CASSQDRASGGDYQYF | TGTGCCAGCAGCCAAGATAGGGCTAGCGGGGGGGATTATCAGTATTTT
TRBJ2-5 | NA | NA | TRBV7-2 | CASSRGLYQETQYF | TGTGCCAGCAGCAGGGGCTTGTACCAAGAGACCCAGTACTTC
TRBJ2-5 | NA | NA | TRBV5-1 | CASSESGTPEETQYF | TGCGCCAGCAGCGAGTCCGGGACACCAGAAGAGACCCAGTACTTC
TRBJ1-4 | NA | NA | TRBV4-1 | CASSQGEEKLFF | TGCGCCAGCAGCCAAGGGGAGGAAAAACTGTTTTTT
TRBJ1-1 | NA | once | TRBV7-3 | CASSLQGSKMNTEAFF | TGTGCCAGCAGCTTACAGGGGTCTAAGATGAACACTGAAGCTTTCTTT
TRBJ2-2 | TRBD2 | NA | TRBV27 | CASSRTRAGELFF | TGTGCCAGCTCTAGGACTAGGGCGGGGGAGCTGTTTTTT
TRBJ2-7 | NA | NA | TRBV10-2 | CASTPQRLVYEQYF | TGCGCCAGCACTCCCCAACGTTTAGTCTACGAGCAGTACTTC
TRBJ1-1 | NA | few | TRBV9 | CASSVAGGGGEAFF | TGTGCCAGCAGCGTAGCAGGCGGGGGGGGTGAAGCTTTCTTT
TRBJ2-1 | NA | NA | TRBV19 | CASSGGGSSYNEQFF | TGTGCCAGTAGTGGGGGGGGCAGCTCCTACAATGAGCAGTTCTTC
TRBJ1-1 | NA | once | TRBV7-9 | CASSRGGLVEAFF | TGTGCCAGCAGCAGGGGGGGGCTCGTAGAAGCTTTCTTT
TRBJ2-1 | NA | NA | TRBV28 | CASSLVTGKDEQFF | TGTGCCAGCAGCCTGGTCACAGGGAAGGATGAGCAGTTCTTC
TRBJ2-3 | NA | few | TRBV28 | CASSSLTDTQYF | TGTGCCAGCAGTTCCCTCACAGATACGCAGTATTTT
TRBJ1-3 | TRBD1 | NA | TRBV27 | CASSGTGSGNTIYF | TGTGCCAGCAGTGGGACAGGCTCTGGAAACACCATATATTTT
TRBJ1-5 | NA | NA | TRBV10-3 | CAISDGGGNQPQHF | TGTGCCATCAGTGACGGGGGAGGGAATCAGCCCCAGCATTTT
TRBJ1-5 | NA | NA | TRBV28 | CASSQTRVGQPQHF | TGTGCCAGCAGCCAAACCAGGGTCGGACAGCCCCAGCATTTT
TRBJ1-2 | TRBD1 | NA | TRBV6-1 | CASSWTGEPLGYTF | TGTGCCAGCAGCTGGACAGGGGAGCCGTTGGGCTACACCTTC
TRBJ2-1 | NA | NA | TRBV5-8 | CASSLATVVSYNEQFF | TGTGCCAGCAGCTTGGCTACAGTTGTGTCCTACAATGAGCAGTTCTTC
TRBJ2-1 | NA | NA | TRBV11-2 | CASSLASLLTNAEQFF | TGTGCCAGCAGCTTAGCGTCTTTATTGACTAACGCTGAGCAGTTCTTC
TRBJ1-4 | NA | NA | TRBV6-5 | CASSYERTTTNEKLFF | TGTGCCAGCAGTTACGAGAGGACAACAACTAATGAAAAACTGTTTTTT
TRBJ1-3 | TRBD1 | NA | TRBV5-1 | CASSLAQDRGGGNTIYF | TGCGCCAGCAGCTTGGCCCAGGACAGGGGTGGAGGAAACACCATATATTTT
TRBJ2-7 | TRBD1 | NA | TRBV18 | CASSSGTGMEQYF | TGTGCCAGCTCATCCGGGACAGGGATGGAGCAGTACTTC
TRBJ2-7 | TRBD1 | NA | TRBV29-1 | CSVRTGGYEQYF | TGCAGCGTTCGGACAGGCGGCTACGAGCAGTACTTC
TRBJ1-2 | TRBD1 | few | TRBV6-6 | CASSYMTGTIRAYTF | TGTGCCAGCAGCTATATGACAGGGACCATTCGGGCCTACACCTTC
TRBJ2-7 | TRBD2 | NA | TRBV28 | CASSNSGRVDEQYF | TGTGCCAGCAGCAATAGCGGGAGAGTCGACGAGCAGTACTTC
TRBJ2-7 | NA | few | TRBV27 | CASSANRERSYEQYF | TGTGCCAGCAGTGCCAACAGGGAAAGATCCTACGAGCAGTACTTC
TRBJ2-5 | TRBD2 | NA | TRBV7-6 | CASSLAGGETQYF | TGTGCCAGCAGCCTAGCGGGAGGCGAGACCCAGTACTTC
TRBJ1-5 | NA | NA | TRBV9 | CASSVGGGGNQPQHF | TGTGCCAGCAGCGTAGGGGGAGGGGGCAATCAGCCCCAGCATTTT
TRBJ2-7 | TRBD1 | few | TRBV28 | CASRDTGAYEQYF | TGTGCCAGCAGGGATACAGGGGCCTACGAGCAGTACTTC
TRBJ2-2 | NA | NA | TRBV5-1 | CASSNRTGELFF | TGCGCCAGCAGCAACAGGACCGGGGAGCTGTTTTTT
TRBJ2-2 | TRBD1 | NA | TRBV5-1 | CASRLGTGGTGELFF | TGCGCCAGCAGACTCGGGACAGGGGGCACCGGGGAGCTGTTTTTT
TRBJ1-6 | TRBD1 | NA | TRBV4-2 | CASSQEGRGDSPLHF | TGTGCCAGCAGCCAAGAGGGCAGGGGGGATTCACCCCTCCACTTT
TRBJ2-7 | TRBD2 | few | TRBV5-6 | CASSPWTSGYEQYF | TGTGCCAGCAGCCCCTGGACTAGCGGATACGAGCAGTACTTC
TRBJ1-4 | NA | once | TRBV2 | CASILSRGATNEKLFF | TGTGCCAGCATCCTGAGCAGGGGAGCAACTAATGAAAAACTGTTTTTT
TRBJ2-3 | NA | NA | TRBV18 | CASSLQATDTQYF | TGTGCCAGCTCATTACAGGCCACAGATACGCAGTATTTT
TRBJ2-5 | NA | NA | TRBV5-4 | CASSSQETQYF | TGTGCCAGCAGCTCTCAAGAGACCCAGTACTTC
TRBJ2-7 | TRBD2 | NA | TRBV5-4 | CASSPGTMVQYF | TGTGCCAGCAGCCCTGGGACTATGGTGCAGTACTTC
TRBJ1-2 | TRBD1 | few | TRBV5-6 | CASSPGQDGYPF | TGTGCCAGCAGCCCAGGACAGGATGGCTACCCCTTC
TRBJ1-5 | NA | NA | TRBV6-5 | CASSYSGQSNQPQHF | TGTGCCAGCAGTTACTCCGGACAGAGCAATCAGCCCCAGCATTTT
TRBJ2-5 | NA | many | TRBV5-1 | CASSFSQGQETQYF | TGCGCCAGCAGCTTTAGTCAGGGGCAAGAGACCCAGTACTTC
TRBJ2-2 | NA | NA | TRBV15 | CATSRLTVRTAGELFF | TGTGCCACCAGCAGACTGACAGTCCGAACGGCCGGGGAGCTGTTTTTT